Presented here are 21 T cell receptor beta chains from one specimen sequenced in a study of cytomegalovirus exposure and HLA in healthy donors. 13 Jbeta primers and 60 Vbeta primers were used for the PCR. The assay was immunoSEQ multiplex PCR, and TCRdb's table has in-frame clones only and misses some. The table includes 120,000 to 150,000 clones, more than 70% detected once. The source material was PBMCs. Every receptor here comes from a woman aged 50 to 65 in good health and CMV-seronegative.

This rearrangement joins TRBV5-1 to TRBJ2-1; TRBD2 matches 8 bases. V lost 0 bases to trimming and J lost 8 bases; unmatched junction nucleotides: 13. The CDR3 sequence is 17 residues long. CDR1 and CDR2 from the germline V gene are SGHRS and YFSETQ. The CDR3, as DNA: TGCGCCAGCAGCTTGGGGGCGGGGGGAAATGGGCTGGATGAGCAGTTCTTC. This gives the protein CASSLGAGGNGLDEQFF.

The V gene is TRBV19, the J gene TRBJ1-2; TRBD1 matches 7 bases. Unmatched junction bases numbered 7, after V lost 6 bases and J lost 3 bases. This CDR3 contains 14 residues. The germline gives CDR1 LNHDA, CDR2 SQIVND (reference sequence). In nucleotides, the CDR3 is TGTGCCAGTAGCCCTGACAGGGTCGACTATGGCTACACCTTC. This gives the protein CASSPDRVDYGYTF. Supplemented by reference TRBV19 and TRBJ1-2, the full variable domain reads DGGITQSPKYLFRKEGQNVTLSCEQNLNHDAMYWYRQDPGQGLRLIYYSQIVNDFQKGDIAEGYSVSREKKESFPLTVTSAQKNPTAFYLCASSPDRVDYGYTFGSGTRLTVV.

The chain recombines TRBV28 with TRBJ1-4; D gene uncertain. There are 14 residues in the CDR3. From germline, CDR1 is MDHEN and CDR2 SYDVKM. Trimming pared 3 bases from V and 5 bases from J, leaving 10 bases between. CDR3 residues: CASSLSRLNEKLFF. Here the CDR3 DNA reads TGTGCCAGCAGTTTGTCTCGGTTAAATGAAAAACTGTTTTTT.

The V call is TRBV30, the J call TRBJ1-5; 10 bases are shared with TRBD1. This CDR3 has 13 residues. Germline V lookup: CDR1 GTSNPN, CDR2 SVGIG (reference sequence). V was clipped by 5 bases and J by 5 bases; unmatched bases: 3. CDR3 in amino acids: CAWRQGADQPQHF. CDR3 sequence (DNA): TGTGCCTGGCGACAGGGGGCTGATCAGCCCCAGCATTTT.

The V gene is TRBV19, the J gene TRBJ1-1; 8 bases are a match to TRBD1. V lost 9 bases to trimming and J lost 5 bases; unmatched junction nucleotides: 14. Germline CDR1 and CDR2: LNHDA and SQIVND (reference sequence). This CDR3 has 15 amino acids. CDR3 DNA: TGTGCCAGCCAAGACAGGGGCCTACCGGGTACTGAAGCTTTCTTT. Amino acid sequence: CASQDRGLPGTEAFF.

To note about this clone: One junction end disagrees with the germline gene, perhaps due to a read error. This chain joins TRBV9 and TRBJ1-2; no definite D call. This CDR3 has 14 amino acids. Per germline, CDR1 SGDLS and CDR2 YYNGEE. DNA for the CDR3: TGTGTCAGCAGCGGACGGGGAGCTAACTATGGCTACACCTTC. Translated: CVSSGRGANYGYTF.

This chain uses TRBV7-6 with TRBJ1-2; 10 nucleotides align to TRBD1. Germline V gene sequence: CDR1 SGHVS, CDR2 FNYEAQ. J lost 2 bases, V lost 5 bases, and 8 bases had no gene match. The CDR3 has 16 residues. The CDR3 loop is CASSLGQGEANYGYTF. The CDR3 DNA is TGTGCCAGCAGCCTAGGACAGGGGGAGGCGAACTATGGCTACACCTTC. The variable domain in full, with the rest retrieved from reference TRBV7-6 and TRBJ1-2, is GAGVSQSPRYKVTKRGQDVALRCDPISGHVSLYWYRQALGQGPEFLTYFNYEAQQDKSGLPNDRFSAERPEGSISTLTIQRTEQRDSAMYRCASSLGQGEANYGYTFGSGTRLTVV.

This clone was detected once. This chain links TRBV27 with TRBJ2-2; TRBD1 agrees at 10 bases. With V trimmed by 3 bases and J by 7 bases, 5 bases remained unmatched. CDR3 length equals 15 residues. Germline V gene data show CDR1 as MNHEY and CDR2 as SMNVEV (reference sequence). CDR3 region: CASSFRDRGGGELFF. The DNA for the CDR3 is TGTGCCAGCAGTTTCCGGGACAGGGGTGGCGGGGAGCTGTTTTTT.

V usage is TRBV20-1 and J usage is TRBJ2-7, with D possibly matching TRBD1 (5 bases). The CDR3 has 11 residues. The germline V and J ends were trimmed by 4 bases and 5 bases, with 9 bases remaining between them. The germline V gene has CDR1 DFQATT and CDR2 SNEGSKA (reference sequence). CDR3 sequence (DNA): TGCAGTGCTACCCAGGGAAACGAGCAGTACTTC. This encodes CSATQGNEQYF.

The chain uses TRBV30 and TRBJ2-2; D perhaps matches TRBD1 (5 bases). Trimming pared 4 bases from V and 1 base from J, leaving 10 bases between. The CDR3 is 14 residues long. Germline CDR1 and CDR2: GTSNPN and SVGIG (reference sequence). CDR3 bases: TGTGCCTGGATCCAAGACAGGAACACCGGGGAGCTGTTTTTT. Amino acid sequence: CAWIQDRNTGELFF.

This chain connects TRBV9 to TRBJ1-1; no definite D call. Germline lookup yields CDR1 SGDLS and CDR2 YYNGEE. The CDR3 sequence is 15 residues long. With 1 base removed from V and 0 bases from J, the gap between germline ends came to 10 bases. CDR3 in amino acids: CASSVYLSVNTEAFF. DNA of the CDR3: TGTGCCAGCAGCGTATATCTCTCCGTGAACACTGAAGCTTTCTTT.

This chain uses TRBV27 with TRBJ1-1, with D perhaps matching TRBD1 (5 bases). Germline CDR1 is MNHEY and CDR2 is SMNVEV (reference sequence). The V gene lost 5 bases and the J gene lost 1 base, with 14 bases spanning the gap. The length of the CDR3 is 15 residues. CDR3: CASSPRDWGNTEAFF. The CDR3 DNA follows: TGTGCCAGCAGTCCCAGGGATTGGGGGAACACTGAAGCTTTCTTT.

This clone was seen once. The chain links TRBV5-4 to TRBJ2-7, with 9 bases fitting TRBD1. Unmatched junction bases numbered 6, after V lost 2 bases and J lost 6 bases. The CDR3 spans 14 residues. The germline V gene has CDR1 SGHNT and CDR2 YYREEE (reference sequence). CDR3 nucleotide sequence: TGTGCCAGCAGCTTTCGGCGACAGGGGGGCGAGCAGTACTTC. It encodes CASSFRRQGGEQYF.

The rearrangement joins TRBV28 to TRBJ1-1, with D hard to call. Germline V gene data show CDR1 as MDHEN and CDR2 as SYDVKM. Trimming shortened V by 2 bases and J by 0 bases, and 7 bases separated the two germline ends. This CDR3 has 14 residues. The chain's CDR3 is CASSLPQLNTEAFF. Here the CDR3 DNA reads TGTGCCAGCAGTTTACCACAGCTGAACACTGAAGCTTTCTTT.

This chain uses TRBV28 with TRBJ2-5; tentatively, D is TRBD2 (6 bases). The CDR3 totals 12 residues. CDR1 is MDHEN, CDR2 SYDVKM, per germline. V lost 6 bases, J lost 2 bases, and 7 bases lay in between. CDR3 sequence: CASREGQETQYF. CDR3 nucleotide sequence: TGTGCCAGCAGGGAGGGTCAAGAGACCCAGTACTTC.

The chain carries TRBV25-1 and TRBJ1-2, with TRBD1 as a possible D gene (6 bases). Germline loops: CDR1 MGHDK, CDR2 SYGVNS. V was trimmed by 6 bases and J by 4 bases, leaving 21 bases between them. There are 16 residues in the CDR3. DNA for the CDR3: TGTGCCAGCAGCCCGATAGGGGACACCTCGACCTATGGCTACACCTTC. Protein: CASSPIGDTSTYGYTF.

V gene TRBV5-4 combines with J gene TRBJ2-7; tentative D call: TRBD2 (7 bases). Trimming pared 6 bases from V and 1 base from J, leaving 17 bases between. This CDR3 contains 15 residues. Germline CDR1 SGHNT, CDR2 YYREEE (reference sequence). DNA for the CDR3: TGTGCCAGCACCAAGGGGGGGGTTGGGTCCTACGAGCAGTACTTC. It encodes CASTKGGVGSYEQYF.

This clone was found a few times. V is TRBV2 and J is TRBJ1-5, with 9 bases matching TRBD1. CDR1 is SNHLY and CDR2 is FYNNEI in the germline V gene. J gave up 4 bases and V 3 bases, and 1 base lay outside the gene matches. This CDR3 has 14 residues. The CDR3 nucleotides read TGTGCCAGCAGTGACGGACAGGGGAATCAGCCCCAGCATTTT. Its protein is CASSDGQGNQPQHF. The variable domain in full, completed from reference TRBV2 and TRBJ1-5, reads EPEVTQTPSHQVTQMGQEVILRCVPISNHLYFYWYRQILGQKVEFLVSFYNNEISEKSEIFDDQFSVERPDGSNFTLKIRSTKLEDSAMYFCASSDGQGNQPQHFGDGTRLSIL.

The V and J genes are TRBV6-5 and TRBJ1-2; 7 positions match TRBD1. The CDR3 has 16 residues. The germline V gene encodes CDR1 MNHEY and CDR2 SVGAGI. The V gene end was trimmed by 2 bases and the J gene end by 2 bases; junction bases not matched to a gene: 8. CDR3 sequence: CASSYDRDLKNYGYTF. The CDR3, as DNA: TGTGCCAGCAGTTACGACAGGGACCTCAAAAACTATGGCTACACCTTC.

V and J are TRBV28 and TRBJ1-3; 7 bases align to TRBD1. V was pared by 2 bases and J by 4 bases, with 5 bases of the junction left unmatched. The CDR3 sequence is 15 residues long. The germline V gene encodes CDR1 MDHEN and CDR2 SYDVKM. Here the CDR3 reads CASSLTGALGNTIYF. The CDR3 region has the DNA TGTGCCAGCAGTTTAACAGGGGCCCTCGGAAACACCATATATTTT.

The genes are TRBV6-6 and TRBJ2-3; 9 positions agree with TRBD2. Germline lookup yields CDR1 MNHNY and CDR2 SVGAGI (reference sequence). The CDR3 has 16 residues. Trimming cost V 10 bases and J 2 bases; bases outside gene matches: 13. The CDR3 here is CATSLRAGGDTDTQYF. The DNA of the CDR3 is TGTGCCACCTCGCTACGAGCGGGGGGAGACACAGATACGCAGTATTTT.